This TCR beta chain was captured by sequencing in a study of control samples from healthy donors and cancer patients. The repertoire was sequenced with immunoSEQ multiplex PCR; TCRdb's copy has only in-frame clones and lacks some. Of 95,000 to 110,000 clones in the sample, more than 85% were seen once. CDR3 length: 15 amino acids. The ends lost 6 bases at V and 8 bases at J; junction bases unmatched: 13. CDR1 SQVTM and CDR2 ANQGSEA come from the germline V gene. V is TRBV29-1 and J is TRBJ1-2, with 12 bases that match TRBD1. The sequencing sample was made of PBMCs. This sequence originates from a man aged 55 to 70 with lung cancer. CDR3 protein: CSVVTGTGGLRGYTF. CDR3 bases: TGCAGCGTGGTAACCGGGACAGGGGGCTTAAGGGGCTACACCTTC.